One and the same sample provided the 5 T cell receptor beta chains below, sequenced in a study of CD8+CD57+ T cells in acquired aplastic anemia. Investigators profiled TCR beta VDJ and CDR3 from genomic DNA template. Via MiXCR, TCRdb re-called the reads, giving one row per CDR3 protein. The table has about 160,000 distinct CDR3 sequences, 60% to 80% seen once. Whoever was chosen for sequencing had shown CD8+CD57+ cell expansion by flow cytometry. Specimen: sorted CD4+, CD8+, or CD8+CD57+ T cells (not recorded which) from PBMCs. The source is a human donor with aplastic anemia.

This clonotype was counted at least ten times. The chain joins TRBV12-3 or TRBV12-4 to TRBJ1-4; D may be TRBD1 (6 bases). Trimming removed 5 bases from V and 1 base from J, with 11 bases in between. This CDR3 region has 15 residues. This CDR3 is CASSRIGGTNEKLFF. The CDR3 nucleotides read TGTGCCAGCAGTCGGATAGGGGGAACTAATGAAAAACTGTTTTTT.

The CDR3 region has the DNA TGTGCCAGCAGTTCTACAGGGGGCGCGTTTGATACGCAGTATTTT. Translating gives CASSSTGGAFDTQYF. The chain has TRBV7-9 and TRBJ2-3, with 9 positions matching TRBD1. V was pared by 6 bases and J by 6 bases, with 10 bases of the junction left unmatched. Germline CDR1 SEHNR, CDR2 FQNEAQ (reference sequence). The CDR3 length is 15 residues.

This chain links TRBV7-4 with TRBJ2-7; D uncertain. Germline lookup yields CDR1 SGHVT and CDR2 SQSDAQ. The CDR3 has 14 residues. Deletions cut 0 bases from V and 5 bases from J, with 11 bases between. CDR3 coding DNA: TGTGCCAGCAGCTTAGCGCTGGATAGACACGAGCAGTACTTC. Translating it yields CASSLALDRHEQYF.

About this clonotype itself: One end of the junction fails to match germline, which may point to a read error. V usage is TRBV20-1 and J usage is TRBJ2-6, with D maybe TRBD1 (5 bases). Germline CDR1 reads DFQATT; CDR2 reads SNEGSKA (reference sequence). This CDR3 has 15 amino acids. The DNA for the CDR3 is TGCAGTGCTAGAGATGGGTTATCTGGGGCCAACGTCCTGATTTTC. Translating it yields CSARDGLSGANVLIF.

The V call is TRBV7-3, the J call TRBJ2-1, with 14 bases matching TRBD2. This CDR3 is 20 amino acids long. The junction had 9 bases not matched to a gene; V was cut back by 0 bases and J by 2 bases. The germline CDR1 and CDR2 sequences are SGHTA and FQGTGA. The CDR3 DNA follows: TGTGCCAGCAGCTTAACGTCCGGGACTAGCGGGAGTTCGGCCTACAATGAGCAGTTCTTC. Its translation is CASSLTSGTSGSSAYNEQFF. Full variable domain (outside the CDR3, taken from reference TRBV7-3 and TRBJ2-1): GAGVSQTPSNKVTEKGKYVELRCDPISGHTALYWYRQSLGQGPEFLIYFQGTGAADDSGLPNDRFFAVRPEGSVSTLKIQRTERGDSAVYLCASSLTSGTSGSSAYNEQFFGPGTRLTVL.